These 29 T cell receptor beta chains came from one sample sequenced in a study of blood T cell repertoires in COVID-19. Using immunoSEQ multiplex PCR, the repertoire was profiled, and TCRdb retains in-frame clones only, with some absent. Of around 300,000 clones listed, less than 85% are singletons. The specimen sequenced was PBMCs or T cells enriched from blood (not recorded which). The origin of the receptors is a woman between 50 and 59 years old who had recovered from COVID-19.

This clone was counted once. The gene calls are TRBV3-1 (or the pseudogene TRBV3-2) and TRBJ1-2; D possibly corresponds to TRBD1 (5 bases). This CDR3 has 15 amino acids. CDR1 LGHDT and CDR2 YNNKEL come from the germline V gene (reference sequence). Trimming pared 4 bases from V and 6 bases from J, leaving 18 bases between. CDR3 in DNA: TGTGCCAGCAGCCCCCTGGTTAGGGGAAAGGATGGCTACACCTTC. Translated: CASSPLVRGKDGYTF.

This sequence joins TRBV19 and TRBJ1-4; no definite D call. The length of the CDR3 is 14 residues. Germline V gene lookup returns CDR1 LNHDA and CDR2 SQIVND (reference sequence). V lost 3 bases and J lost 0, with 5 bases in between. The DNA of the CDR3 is TGTGCCAGTAGTATTCAATCAACTAATGAAAAACTGTTTTTT. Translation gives CASSIQSTNEKLFF.

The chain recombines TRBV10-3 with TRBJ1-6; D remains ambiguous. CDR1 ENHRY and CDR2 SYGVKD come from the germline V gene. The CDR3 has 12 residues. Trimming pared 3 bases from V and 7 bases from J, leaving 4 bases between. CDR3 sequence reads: CAISDPNSPLHF. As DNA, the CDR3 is TGTGCCATCAGTGACCCAAATTCACCCCTCCACTTT.

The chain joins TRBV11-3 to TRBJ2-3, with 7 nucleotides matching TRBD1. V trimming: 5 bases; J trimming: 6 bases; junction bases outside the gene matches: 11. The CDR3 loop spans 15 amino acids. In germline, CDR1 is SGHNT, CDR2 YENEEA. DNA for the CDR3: TGTGCCAGCAGCCCCGCAAGGGGGCTCGGGGATACGCAGTATTTT. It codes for CASSPARGLGDTQYF.

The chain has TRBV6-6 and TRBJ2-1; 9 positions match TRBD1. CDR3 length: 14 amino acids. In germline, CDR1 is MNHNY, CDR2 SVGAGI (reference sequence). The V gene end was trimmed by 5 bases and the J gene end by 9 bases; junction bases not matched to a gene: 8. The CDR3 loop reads CASSPTGGGSEQFF. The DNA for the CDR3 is TGTGCCAGCAGTCCAACAGGGGGCGGGAGTGAGCAGTTCTTC.

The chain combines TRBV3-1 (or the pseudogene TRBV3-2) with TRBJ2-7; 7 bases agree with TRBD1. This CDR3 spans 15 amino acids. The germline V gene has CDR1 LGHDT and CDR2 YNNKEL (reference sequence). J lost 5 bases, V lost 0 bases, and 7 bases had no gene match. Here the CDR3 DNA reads TGTGCCAGCAGCCAAGAACTGACAGGGCCCAACGAGCAGTACTTC. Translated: CASSQELTGPNEQYF.

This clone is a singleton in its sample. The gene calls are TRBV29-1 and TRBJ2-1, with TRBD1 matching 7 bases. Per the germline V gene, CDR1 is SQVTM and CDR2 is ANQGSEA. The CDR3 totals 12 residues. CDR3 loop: CSHGTVHNEQFF. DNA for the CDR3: TGCAGTCATGGGACAGTTCACAATGAGCAGTTCTTC.

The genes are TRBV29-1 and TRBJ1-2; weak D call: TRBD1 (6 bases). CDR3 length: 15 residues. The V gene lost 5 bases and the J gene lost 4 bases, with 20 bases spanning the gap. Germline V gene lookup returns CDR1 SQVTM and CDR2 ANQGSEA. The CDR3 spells CSVPKGGGHPYGYTF. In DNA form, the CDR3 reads TGCAGCGTTCCAAAGGGAGGGGGTCACCCCTATGGCTACACCTTC.

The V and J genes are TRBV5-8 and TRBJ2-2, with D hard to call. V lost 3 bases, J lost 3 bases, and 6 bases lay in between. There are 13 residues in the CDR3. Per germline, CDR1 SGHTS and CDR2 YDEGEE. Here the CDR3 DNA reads TGTGCCAGCAGCTCAGTCGACACCGGGGAGCTGTTTTTT. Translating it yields CASSSVDTGELFF. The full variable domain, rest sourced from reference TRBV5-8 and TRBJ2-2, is EAGVTQSPTHLIKTRGQQATLRCSPISGHTSVYWYQQALGLGLQFLLWYDEGEERNRGNFPPRFSGRQFPNYSSELNVNALELEDSALYLCASSSVDTGELFFGEGSRLTVL.

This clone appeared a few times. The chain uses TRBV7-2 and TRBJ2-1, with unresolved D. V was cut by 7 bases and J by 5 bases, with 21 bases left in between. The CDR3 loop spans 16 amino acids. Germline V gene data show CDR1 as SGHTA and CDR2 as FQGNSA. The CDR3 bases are TGTGCCAGCAACGACTCTCCTCAAGCCCCTAACAATGAGCAGTTCTTC. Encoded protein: CASNDSPQAPNNEQFF.

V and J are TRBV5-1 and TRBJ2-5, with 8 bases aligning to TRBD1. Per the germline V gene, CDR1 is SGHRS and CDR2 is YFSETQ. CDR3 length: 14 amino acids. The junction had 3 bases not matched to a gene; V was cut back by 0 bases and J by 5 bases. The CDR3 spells CASSLDRGDETQYF. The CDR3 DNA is TGCGCCAGCAGCTTGGACAGGGGGGACGAGACCCAGTACTTC.

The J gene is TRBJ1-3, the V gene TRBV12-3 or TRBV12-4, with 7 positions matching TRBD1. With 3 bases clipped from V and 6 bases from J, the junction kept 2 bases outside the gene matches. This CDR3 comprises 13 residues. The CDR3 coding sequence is TGTGCCAGCAGTTTTCAGGGGGAAAACACCATATATTTT. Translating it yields CASSFQGENTIYF.

The DNA for the CDR3 is TGTGCTAGTGGTTTGGGGACAGTATACAATGAGCAGTTCTTC. The encoded protein is CASGLGTVYNEQFF. The V and J genes are TRBV12-5 and TRBJ2-1; D possibly corresponds to TRBD1 (6 bases). CDR3 length equals 14 residues. Germline V gene data show CDR1 as LGHNT and CDR2 as FRNRAP. Between the trimmed V and J ends, which lost 1 base and 4 bases, there was a span of 8 bases.

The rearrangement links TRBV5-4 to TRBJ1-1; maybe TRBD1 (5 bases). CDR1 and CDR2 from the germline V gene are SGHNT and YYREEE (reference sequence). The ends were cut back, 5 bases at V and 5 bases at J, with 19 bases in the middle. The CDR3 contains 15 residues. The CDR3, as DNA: TGTGCCAGCAGTTCGACGTGGGGCGGGAGGACTGAAGCTTTCTTT. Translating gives CASSSTWGGRTEAFF.

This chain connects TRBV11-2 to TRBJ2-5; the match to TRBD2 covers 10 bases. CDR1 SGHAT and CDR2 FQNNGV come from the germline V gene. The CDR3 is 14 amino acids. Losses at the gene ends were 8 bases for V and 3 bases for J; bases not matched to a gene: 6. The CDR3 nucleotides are TGTGCCAGCGGGTGGAGCGGGGGGGAAGAGACCCAGTACTTC. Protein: CASGWSGGEETQYF.

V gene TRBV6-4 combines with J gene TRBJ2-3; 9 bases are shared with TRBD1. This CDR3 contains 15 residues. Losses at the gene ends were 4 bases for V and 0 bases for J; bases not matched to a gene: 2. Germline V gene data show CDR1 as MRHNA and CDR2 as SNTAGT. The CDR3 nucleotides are TGTGCCAGCAGTGCCGGGACAGGGAGCACAGATACGCAGTATTTT. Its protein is CASSAGTGSTDTQYF.

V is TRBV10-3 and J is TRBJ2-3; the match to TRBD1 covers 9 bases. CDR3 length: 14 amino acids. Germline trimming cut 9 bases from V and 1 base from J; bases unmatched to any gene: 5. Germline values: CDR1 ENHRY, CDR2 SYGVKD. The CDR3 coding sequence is TGTGCCATAAAAAGGACAGGGGGCACAGATACGCAGTATTTT. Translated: CAIKRTGGTDTQYF.

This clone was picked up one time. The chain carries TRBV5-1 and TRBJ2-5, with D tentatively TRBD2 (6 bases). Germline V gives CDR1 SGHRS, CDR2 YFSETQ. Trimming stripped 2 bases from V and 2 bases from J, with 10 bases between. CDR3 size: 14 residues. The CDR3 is CASSFAGPQETQYF. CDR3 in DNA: TGCGCCAGCAGCTTTGCGGGACCTCAAGAGACCCAGTACTTC.

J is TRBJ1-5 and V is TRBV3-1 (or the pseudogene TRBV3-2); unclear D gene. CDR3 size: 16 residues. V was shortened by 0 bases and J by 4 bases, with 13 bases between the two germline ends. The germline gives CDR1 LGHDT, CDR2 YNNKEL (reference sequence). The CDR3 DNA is TGTGCCAGCAGCCAAGATTTGAAACAGACAAATCAGCCCCAGCATTTT. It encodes CASSQDLKQTNQPQHF.

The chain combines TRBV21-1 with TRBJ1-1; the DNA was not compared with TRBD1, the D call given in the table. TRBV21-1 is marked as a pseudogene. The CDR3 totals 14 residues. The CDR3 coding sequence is TGTGCCAGCAGCAAATTAGGGGGCTACACTGAAGCTTTCTTT. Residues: CASSKLGGYTEAFF.

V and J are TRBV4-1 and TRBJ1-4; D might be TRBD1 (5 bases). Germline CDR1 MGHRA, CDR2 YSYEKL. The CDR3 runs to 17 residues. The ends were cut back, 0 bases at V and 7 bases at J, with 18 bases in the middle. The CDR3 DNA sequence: TGCGCCAGCAGCCAAGAGGGGCAGAGAACAGAAGGTGAAAAACTGTTTTTT. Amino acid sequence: CASSQEGQRTEGEKLFF.

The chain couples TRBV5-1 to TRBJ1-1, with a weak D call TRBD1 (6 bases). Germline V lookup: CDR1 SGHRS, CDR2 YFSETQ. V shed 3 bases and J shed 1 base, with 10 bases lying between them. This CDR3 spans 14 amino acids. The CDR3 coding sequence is TGCGCCAGCAGCTCCCAGGGGCGGAACACTGAAGCTTTCTTT. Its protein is CASSSQGRNTEAFF. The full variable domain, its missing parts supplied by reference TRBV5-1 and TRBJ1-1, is KAGVTQTPRYLIKTRGQQVTLSCSPISGHRSVSWYQQTPGQGLQFLFEYFSETQRNKGNFPGRFSGRQFSNSRSEMNVSTLELGDSALYLCASSSQGRNTEAFFGQGTRLTVV.

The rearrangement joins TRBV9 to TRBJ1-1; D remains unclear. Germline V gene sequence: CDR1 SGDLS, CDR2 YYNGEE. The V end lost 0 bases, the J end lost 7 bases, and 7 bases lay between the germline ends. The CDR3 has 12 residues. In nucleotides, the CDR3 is TGTGCCAGCAGCGTAGTAAACGGTGAAGCTTTCTTT. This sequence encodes CASSVVNGEAFF.

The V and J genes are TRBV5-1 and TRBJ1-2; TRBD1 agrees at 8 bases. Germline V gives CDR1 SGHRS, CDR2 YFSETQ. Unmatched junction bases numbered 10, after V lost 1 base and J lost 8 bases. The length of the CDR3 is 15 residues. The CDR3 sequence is CASSLQVTGAYGYTF. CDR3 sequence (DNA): TGCGCCAGCAGCTTGCAGGTGACAGGGGCCTACGGCTACACCTTC.

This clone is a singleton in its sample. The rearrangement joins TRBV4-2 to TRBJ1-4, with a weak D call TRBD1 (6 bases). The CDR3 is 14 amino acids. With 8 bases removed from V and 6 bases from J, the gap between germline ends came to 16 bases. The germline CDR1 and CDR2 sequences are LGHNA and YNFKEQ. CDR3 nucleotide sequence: TGTGCCAGCCAACCCCAGGGGAGCCATGAAAAACTGTTTTTT. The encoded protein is CASQPQGSHEKLFF.

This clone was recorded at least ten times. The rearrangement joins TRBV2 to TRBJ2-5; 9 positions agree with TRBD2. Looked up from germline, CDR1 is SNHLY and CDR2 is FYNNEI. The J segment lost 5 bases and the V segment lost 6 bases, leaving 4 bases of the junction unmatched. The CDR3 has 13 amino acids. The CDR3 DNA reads TGTGCCAGCAGACTTAGCGGGGGTGAGACCCAGTACTTC. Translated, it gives CASRLSGGETQYF.

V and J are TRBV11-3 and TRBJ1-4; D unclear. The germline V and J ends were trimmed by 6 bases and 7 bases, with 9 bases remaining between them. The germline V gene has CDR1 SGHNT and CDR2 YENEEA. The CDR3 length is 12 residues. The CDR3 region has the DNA TGTGCCAGCAGGCTCCGGGGTGAAAAACTGTTTTTT. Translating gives CASRLRGEKLFF.

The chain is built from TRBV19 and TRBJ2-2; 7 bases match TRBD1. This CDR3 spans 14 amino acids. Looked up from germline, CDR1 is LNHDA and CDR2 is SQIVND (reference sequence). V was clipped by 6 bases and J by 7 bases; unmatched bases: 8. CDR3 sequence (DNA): TGTGCCAGTAGGCTAAAAGGGGGCAACGGGGAGCTGTTTTTT. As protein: CASRLKGGNGELFF.

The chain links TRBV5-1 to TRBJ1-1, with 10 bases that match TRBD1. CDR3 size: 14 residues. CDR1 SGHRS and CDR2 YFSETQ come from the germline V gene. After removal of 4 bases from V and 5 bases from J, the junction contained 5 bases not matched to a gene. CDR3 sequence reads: CASSRGQGNTEAFF. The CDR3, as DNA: TGCGCCAGCAGCAGGGGACAGGGGAATACTGAAGCTTTCTTT. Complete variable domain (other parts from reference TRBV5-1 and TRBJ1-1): KAGVTQTPRYLIKTRGQQVTLSCSPISGHRSVSWYQQTPGQGLQFLFEYFSETQRNKGNFPGRFSGRQFSNSRSEMNVSTLELGDSALYLCASSRGQGNTEAFFGQGTRLTVV.